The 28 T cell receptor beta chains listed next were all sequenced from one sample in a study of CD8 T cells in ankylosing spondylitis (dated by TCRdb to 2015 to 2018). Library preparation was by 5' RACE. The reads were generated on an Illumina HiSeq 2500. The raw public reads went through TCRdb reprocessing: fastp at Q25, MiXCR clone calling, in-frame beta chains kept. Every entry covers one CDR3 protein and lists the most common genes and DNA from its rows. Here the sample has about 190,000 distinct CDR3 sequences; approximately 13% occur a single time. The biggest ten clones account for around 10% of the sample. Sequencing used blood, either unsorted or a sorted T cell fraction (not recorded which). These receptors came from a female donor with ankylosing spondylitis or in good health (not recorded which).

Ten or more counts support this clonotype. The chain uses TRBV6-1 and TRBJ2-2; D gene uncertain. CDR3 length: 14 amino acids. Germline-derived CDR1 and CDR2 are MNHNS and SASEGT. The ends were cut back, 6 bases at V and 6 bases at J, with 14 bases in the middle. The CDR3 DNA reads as TGTGCCAGCAGACCCCCCTCTCGGGCCGGGGAGCTGTTTTTT. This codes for CASRPPSRAGELFF.

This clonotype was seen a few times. CDR3 loop: CASSLDQPLQGGGYTF. The DNA for the CDR3 is TGTGCCAGCAGCTTAGACCAGCCTTTACAGGGGGGCGGCTACACCTTC. This chain links TRBV7-9 with TRBJ1-2, with 8 bases that match TRBD1. V gave up 1 base and J gave up 8 bases; unmatched junction bases: 12. Germline loops: CDR1 SEHNR, CDR2 FQNEAQ (reference sequence). This CDR3 region has 16 residues. The variable domain in full, with the rest retrieved from reference TRBV7-9 and TRBJ1-2, is DTGVSQNPRHKITKRGQNVTFRCDPISEHNRLYWYRQTLGQGPEFLTYFQNEAQLEKSRLLSDRFSAERPKGSFSTLEIQRTEQGDSAMYLCASSLDQPLQGGGYTFGSGTRLTVV.

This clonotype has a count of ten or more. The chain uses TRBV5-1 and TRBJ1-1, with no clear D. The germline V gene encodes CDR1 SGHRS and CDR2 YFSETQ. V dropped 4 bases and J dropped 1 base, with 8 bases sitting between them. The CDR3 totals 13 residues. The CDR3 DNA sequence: TGCGCCAGCAGCCGGAATAGGAACACTGAAGCTTTCTTT. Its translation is CASSRNRNTEAFF.

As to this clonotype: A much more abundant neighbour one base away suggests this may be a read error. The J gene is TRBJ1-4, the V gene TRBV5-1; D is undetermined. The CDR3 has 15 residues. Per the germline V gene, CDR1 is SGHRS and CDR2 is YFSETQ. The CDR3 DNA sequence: TGCGCCAGCAGCCCGGAGGAGGTGGTGAATGAAAAACTGGTTTTT. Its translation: CASSPEEVVNEKLVF.

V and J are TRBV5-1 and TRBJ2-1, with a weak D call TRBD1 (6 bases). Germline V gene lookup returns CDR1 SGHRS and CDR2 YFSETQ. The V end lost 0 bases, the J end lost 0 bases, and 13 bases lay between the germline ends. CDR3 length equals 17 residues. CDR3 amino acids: CASSLARDTSSYNEQFF. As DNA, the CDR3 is TGCGCCAGCAGCTTGGCCCGGGACACCAGCTCCTACAATGAGCAGTTCTTC.

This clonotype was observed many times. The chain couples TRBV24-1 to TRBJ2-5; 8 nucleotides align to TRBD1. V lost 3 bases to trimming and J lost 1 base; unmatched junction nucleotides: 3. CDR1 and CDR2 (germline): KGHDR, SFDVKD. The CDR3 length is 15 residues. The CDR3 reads CATSDPTGVQETQYF. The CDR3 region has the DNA TGTGCCACCAGTGATCCGACAGGGGTCCAAGAGACCCAGTACTTC.

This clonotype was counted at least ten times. CDR3 nucleotide sequence: TGTGCCAGCAGTCGGGACTTTAGCTCCTATAATTCACCCCTCCACTTT. Translation: CASSRDFSSYNSPLHF. The chain couples TRBV7-2 to TRBJ1-6; possibly TRBD1 for D (5 bases). The CDR3 is made up of 16 amino acids. The ends were cut back, 6 bases at V and 0 bases at J, with 12 bases in the middle. Germline V gene lookup returns CDR1 SGHTA and CDR2 FQGNSA.

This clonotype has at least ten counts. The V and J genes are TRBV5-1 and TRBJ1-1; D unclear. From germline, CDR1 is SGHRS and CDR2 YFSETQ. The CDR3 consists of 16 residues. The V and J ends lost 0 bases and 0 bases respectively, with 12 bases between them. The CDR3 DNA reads TGCGCCAGCAGCTTGGGACGTGGAATGGTGAACACTGAAGCTTTCTTT. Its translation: CASSLGRGMVNTEAFF.

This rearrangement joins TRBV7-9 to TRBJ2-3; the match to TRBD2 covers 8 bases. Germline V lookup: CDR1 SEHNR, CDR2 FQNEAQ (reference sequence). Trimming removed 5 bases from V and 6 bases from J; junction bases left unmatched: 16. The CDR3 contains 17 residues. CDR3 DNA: TGTGCCAGCAGCCCCATCGGGGAGGCAGCGGGAGACGATACGCAGTATTTT. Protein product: CASSPIGEAAGDDTQYF.

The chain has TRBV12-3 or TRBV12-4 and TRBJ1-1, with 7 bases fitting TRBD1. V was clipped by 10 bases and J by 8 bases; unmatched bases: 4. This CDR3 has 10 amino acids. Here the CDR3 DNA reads TGTGCCACCAGGGGGGGCGAAGCTTTCTTT. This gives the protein CATRGGEAFF.

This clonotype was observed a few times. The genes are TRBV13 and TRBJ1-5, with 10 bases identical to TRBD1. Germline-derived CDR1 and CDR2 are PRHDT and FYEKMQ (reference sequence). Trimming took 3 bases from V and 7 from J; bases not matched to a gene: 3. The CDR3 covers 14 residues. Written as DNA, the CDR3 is TGTGCCAGCAGCTTGGGACAGGGGATGCAGCCCCAGCATTTT. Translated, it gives CASSLGQGMQPQHF.

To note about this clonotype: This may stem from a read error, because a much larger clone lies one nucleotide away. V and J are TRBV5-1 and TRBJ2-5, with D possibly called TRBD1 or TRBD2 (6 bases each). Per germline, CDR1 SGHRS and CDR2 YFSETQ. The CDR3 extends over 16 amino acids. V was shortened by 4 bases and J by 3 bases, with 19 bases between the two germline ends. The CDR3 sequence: CASSLYAGGYKETQYF. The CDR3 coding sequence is TGCGCCAGCAGCCTCTACGCCGGGGGCTACAAAGAGACCCAGTACTTC.

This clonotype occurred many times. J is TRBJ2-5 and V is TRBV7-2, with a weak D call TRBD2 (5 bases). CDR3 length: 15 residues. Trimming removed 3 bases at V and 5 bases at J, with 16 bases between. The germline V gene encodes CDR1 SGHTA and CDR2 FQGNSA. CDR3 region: CASSLSAGGFETQYF. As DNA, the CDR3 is TGTGCCAGCAGCTTGTCGGCAGGAGGATTTGAGACCCAGTACTTC.

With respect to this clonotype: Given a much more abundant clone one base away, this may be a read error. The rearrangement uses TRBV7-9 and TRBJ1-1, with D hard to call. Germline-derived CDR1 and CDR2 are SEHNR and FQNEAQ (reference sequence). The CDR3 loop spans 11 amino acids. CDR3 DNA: TGTGCCAGCAGCTTCACCACTGAAGCTCTCTTT. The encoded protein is CASSFTTEALF.

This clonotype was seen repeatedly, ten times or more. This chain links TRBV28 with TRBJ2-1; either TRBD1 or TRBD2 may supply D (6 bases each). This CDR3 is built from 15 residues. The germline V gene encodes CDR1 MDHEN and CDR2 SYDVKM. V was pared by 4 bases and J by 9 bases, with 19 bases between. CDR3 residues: CASSWGAFPRGEQFF. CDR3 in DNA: TGTGCCAGCAGTTGGGGGGCATTCCCCCGGGGTGAGCAGTTCTTC.

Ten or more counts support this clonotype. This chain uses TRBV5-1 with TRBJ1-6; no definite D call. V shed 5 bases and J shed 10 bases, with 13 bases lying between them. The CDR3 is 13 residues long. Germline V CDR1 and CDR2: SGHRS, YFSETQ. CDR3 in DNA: TGCGCCAGCAGTCCGGACCCTTTATCACCCCTCCACTTT. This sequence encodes CASSPDPLSPLHF.

The CDR3 spells CASSSALTDTQYF. CDR3 nucleotide sequence: TGTGCCAGCAGCTCCGCCCTCACAGATACGCAGTATTTT. The rearrangement links TRBV7-3 to TRBJ2-3, with no clear D. CDR1 and CDR2 (germline): SGHTA, FQGTGA. This CDR3 has 13 residues. Trimming removed 4 bases at V and 2 bases at J, with 7 bases between.

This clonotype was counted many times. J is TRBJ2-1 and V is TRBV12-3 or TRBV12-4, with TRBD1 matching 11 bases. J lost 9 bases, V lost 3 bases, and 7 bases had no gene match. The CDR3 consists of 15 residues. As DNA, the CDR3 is TGTGCCAGCAGTTTGCTTGGACAGGGGGCTTCTGAGCAGTTCTTC. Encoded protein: CASSLLGQGASEQFF.

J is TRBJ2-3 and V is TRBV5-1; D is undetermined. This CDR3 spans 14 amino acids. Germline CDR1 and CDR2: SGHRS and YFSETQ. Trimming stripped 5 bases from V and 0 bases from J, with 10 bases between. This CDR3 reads CASSLTVSTDTQYF. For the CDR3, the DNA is TGCGCCAGCAGTTTGACGGTTAGCACAGATACGCAGTATTTT.

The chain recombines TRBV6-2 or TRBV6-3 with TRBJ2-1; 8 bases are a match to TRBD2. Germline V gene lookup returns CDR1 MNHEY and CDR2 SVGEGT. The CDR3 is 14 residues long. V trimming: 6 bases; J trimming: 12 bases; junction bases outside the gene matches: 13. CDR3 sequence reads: CASRSSGTQVAQFF. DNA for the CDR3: TGTGCCAGCAGAAGTAGCGGGACTCAAGTCGCGCAGTTCTTC.

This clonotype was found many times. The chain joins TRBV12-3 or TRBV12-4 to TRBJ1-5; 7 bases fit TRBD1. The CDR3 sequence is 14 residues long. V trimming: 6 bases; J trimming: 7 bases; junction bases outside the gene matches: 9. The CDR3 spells CASSSDRSRQPQHF. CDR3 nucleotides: TGTGCCAGCAGCTCGGACAGGTCAAGGCAGCCCCAGCATTTT.

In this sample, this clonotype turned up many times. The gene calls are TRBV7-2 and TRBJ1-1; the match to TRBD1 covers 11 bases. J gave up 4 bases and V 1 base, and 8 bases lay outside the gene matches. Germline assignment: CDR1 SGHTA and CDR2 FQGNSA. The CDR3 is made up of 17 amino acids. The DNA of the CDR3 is TGTGCCAGCAGCTTAGTGGGACAGGGGGTCTATGGCACTGAAGCTTTCTTT. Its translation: CASSLVGQGVYGTEAFF.

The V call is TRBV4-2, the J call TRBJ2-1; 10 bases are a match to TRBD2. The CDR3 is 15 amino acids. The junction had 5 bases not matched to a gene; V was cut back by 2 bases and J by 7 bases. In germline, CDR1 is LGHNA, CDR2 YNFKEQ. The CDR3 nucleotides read TGTGCCAGCAGCCAACTAGCGGGAGCTGGTAATGAGCAGTTCTTC. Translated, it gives CASSQLAGAGNEQFF.

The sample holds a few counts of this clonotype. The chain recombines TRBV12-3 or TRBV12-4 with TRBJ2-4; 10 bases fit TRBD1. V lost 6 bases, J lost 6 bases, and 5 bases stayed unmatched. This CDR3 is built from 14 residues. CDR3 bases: TGTGCCAGCAGGCCGACAGGGGGCATAAACATTCAGTACTTC. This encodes CASRPTGGINIQYF.

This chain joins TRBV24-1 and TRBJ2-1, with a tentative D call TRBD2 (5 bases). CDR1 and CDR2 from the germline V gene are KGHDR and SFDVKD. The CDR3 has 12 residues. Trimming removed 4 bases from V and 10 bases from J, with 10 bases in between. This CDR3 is CATSDTSWEQFF. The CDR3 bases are TGTGCCACCAGTGACACTAGTTGGGAGCAGTTCTTC.

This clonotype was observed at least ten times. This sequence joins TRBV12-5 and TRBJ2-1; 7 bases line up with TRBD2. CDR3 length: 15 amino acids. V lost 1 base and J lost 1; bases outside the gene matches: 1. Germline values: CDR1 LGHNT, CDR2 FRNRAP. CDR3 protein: CASGLGGSSYNEQFF. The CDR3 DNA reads TGTGCTAGTGGTTTGGGCGGGAGTTCCTACAATGAGCAGTTCTTC.

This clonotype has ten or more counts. The CDR3 DNA sequence: TGTGCCAGGGGCGAAAAAGCTTTCTTT. Its translation: CARGEKAFF. This chain uses TRBV6-5 with TRBJ1-1; D is undetermined. The CDR3 extends over 9 amino acids. Germline V lookup: CDR1 MNHEY, CDR2 SVGAGI. V was cut by 9 bases and J by 9 bases, with 8 bases left in between.

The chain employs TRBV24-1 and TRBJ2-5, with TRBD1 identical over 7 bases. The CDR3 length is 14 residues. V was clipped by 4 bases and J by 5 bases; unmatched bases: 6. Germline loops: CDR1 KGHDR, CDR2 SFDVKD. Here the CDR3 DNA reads TGTGCCACCAGTGAAGGGACAGCATGGGAGACCCAGTACTTC. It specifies CATSEGTAWETQYF.